The 24 T cell receptor beta chains below were found in one sample sequenced in a study of blood T cell repertoires in COVID-19. Produced via immunoSEQ multiplex PCR; TCRdb's table is partial and in-frame only. This table has approximately 56,000 clones, over 75% appearing once. Sequences were obtained from peripheral blood. These receptors were taken from a man in his 70s with active COVID-19.

The J gene is TRBJ1-1, the V gene TRBV5-4; D may be TRBD1 (5 bases). In germline, CDR1 is SGHNT, CDR2 YYREEE (reference sequence). V lost 1 base and J 7 bases, leaving 20 bases between the germline ends. The CDR3 extends over 16 amino acids. In DNA form, the CDR3 reads TGTGCCAGCAGCTTGCGCCGGGGGGTTACGTCGAGTGAAGCTTTCTTT. Its protein is CASSLRRGVTSSEAFF.

The chain recombines TRBV7-9 with TRBJ1-4, with 7 bases fitting TRBD1. CDR1 and CDR2 (germline): SEHNR, FQNEAQ (reference sequence). Trimming cost V 5 bases and J 2 bases; bases outside gene matches: 8. The CDR3 covers 16 residues. The CDR3 sequence: CASSRLPGQTNEKLFF. The CDR3 DNA reads TGTGCCAGCAGCCGATTACCGGGACAGACTAATGAAAAACTGTTTTTT.

The J gene is TRBJ2-5, the V gene TRBV15, with D unresolved. The CDR3 contains 12 residues. Deletions cut 0 bases from V and 5 bases from J, with 4 bases between. Per the germline V gene, CDR1 is LNHNV and CDR2 is YYDKDF (reference sequence). Here the CDR3 reads CATSRERETQYF. CDR3 nucleotides: TGTGCCACCAGCAGAGAACGGGAGACCCAGTACTTC.

This clone was counted only a few times. The J gene is TRBJ2-1, the V gene TRBV4-1, with unresolved D. This CDR3 spans 15 amino acids. The ends were cut back, 4 bases at V and 5 bases at J, with 15 bases in the middle. Per the germline V gene, CDR1 is MGHRA and CDR2 is YSYEKL. The chain's CDR3 is CASSPSAAAHNEQFF. DNA of the CDR3: TGCGCCAGCAGCCCCTCCGCGGCAGCCCACAATGAGCAGTTCTTC.

This clone has only a few counts. The rearrangement uses TRBV6-5 and TRBJ1-1; D possibly corresponds to TRBD1 (5 bases). This CDR3 has 15 amino acids. Germline V gene lookup returns CDR1 MNHEY and CDR2 SVGAGI. V was shortened by 6 bases and J by 3 bases, with 17 bases between the two germline ends. The CDR3 spells CASRQPGIVYTEAFF. Written as DNA, the CDR3 is TGTGCCAGCAGACAACCAGGGATTGTGTACACTGAAGCTTTCTTT.

This clone was counted a single time. V and J are TRBV5-6 and TRBJ2-2; 9 positions agree with TRBD2. Germline trimming cut 0 bases from V and 0 bases from J; bases unmatched to any gene: 3. Germline V gene data show CDR1 as SGHDT and CDR2 as YYEEEE. The CDR3 extends over 17 amino acids. This CDR3 reads CASSLALAGTNTGELFF. The CDR3 DNA is TGTGCCAGCAGCTTGGCGCTAGCGGGGACGAACACCGGGGAGCTGTTTTTT.

The gene calls are TRBV6-1 and TRBJ2-1; D ambiguous. V lost 1 base, J lost 4 bases, and 8 bases lay in between. CDR1 and CDR2 (germline): MNHNS, SASEGT. This CDR3 has 14 amino acids. The CDR3 loop is CASSEGGPYNEQFF. The CDR3 DNA is TGTGCCAGCAGTGAAGGCGGTCCATACAATGAGCAGTTCTTC.

The chain employs TRBV27 and TRBJ2-7; perhaps TRBD1 as D (7 bases). The ends were cut back, 5 bases at V and 1 base at J, with 9 bases in the middle. Germline CDR1 reads MNHEY; CDR2 reads SMNVEV (reference sequence). CDR3 length equals 13 residues. CDR3 residues: CASSPGGSYEQYF. The CDR3 nucleotides are TGTGCCAGCAGTCCAGGGGGGTCCTACGAGCAGTACTTC.

The chain carries TRBV7-9 and TRBJ2-2; 7 bases map to TRBD1. CDR3 length: 14 residues. CDR1 is SEHNR, CDR2 FQNEAQ, per germline (reference sequence). V was clipped by 7 bases and J by 5 bases; unmatched bases: 7. The CDR3 is CASKRQGQTGELFF. The DNA of the CDR3 is TGTGCCAGCAAAAGACAGGGTCAAACCGGGGAGCTGTTTTTT.

This clone was recorded a few times. V is TRBV18 and J is TRBJ1-6; no clear D gene. V lost 2 bases to trimming and J lost 7 bases, with 9 bases between them. Germline assignment: CDR1 KGHSH and CDR2 LQKENI. There are 14 residues in the CDR3. CDR3 DNA sequence: TGTGCCAGCTCACCAGGCGGGGTAAATTCACCCCTCCACTTT. Amino acid sequence: CASSPGGVNSPLHF.

The gene calls are TRBV29-1 and TRBJ2-5; 7 bases match TRBD2. The V and J ends lost 5 bases and 2 bases, in that order; junction bases with no gene match: 5. This CDR3 has 13 residues. Germline V CDR1 and CDR2: SQVTM, ANQGSEA. The CDR3 bases are TGCAGCGTTAGTTGGACTAGACAAGAGACCCAGTACTTC. Translated, it gives CSVSWTRQETQYF.

The table lists this clone with a count of one. The chain joins TRBV7-3 to TRBJ2-7; TRBD1 is a possible D gene (6 bases). Trimming left V 4 bases short and J 0 bases short, with 10 bases between. Looked up from germline, CDR1 is SGHTA and CDR2 is FQGTGA. This CDR3 comprises 14 residues. The CDR3 sequence: CASSSDRFSYEQYF. CDR3 DNA: TGTGCCAGCAGCTCTGACAGGTTCTCCTACGAGCAGTACTTC.

The chain combines TRBV29-1 with TRBJ1-1, with D tentatively TRBD1 (6 bases). Between the trimmed V and J ends, which lost 7 bases and 2 bases, there was a span of 11 bases. There are 12 residues in the CDR3. In germline, CDR1 is SQVTM, CDR2 ANQGSEA. The DNA for the CDR3 is TGCAGCGCAGGGGTGGCCAACACTGAAGCTTTCTTT. It yields the protein CSAGVANTEAFF.

This chain uses TRBV6-5 with TRBJ1-1; 7 bases align to TRBD1. After removal of 8 bases from V and 0 bases from J, the junction contained 6 bases not matched to a gene. In germline, CDR1 is MNHEY, CDR2 SVGAGI. The CDR3 spans 14 residues. The DNA of the CDR3 is TGTGCCAGCGGGGTGACAGGGATGAACACTGAAGCTTTCTTT. Its translation: CASGVTGMNTEAFF.

The table lists this clone with a few counts. The gene calls are TRBV28 and TRBJ1-1; D is undetermined. Trimming left V 3 bases short and J 3 bases short, with 5 bases between. This CDR3 has 12 amino acids. Per the germline V gene, CDR1 is MDHEN and CDR2 is SYDVKM. CDR3 in DNA: TGTGCCAGCAGTTTTCAGTACACTGAAGCTTTCTTT. This translates into CASSFQYTEAFF.

The CDR3 sequence: CASSLAGEYNEQFF. The CDR3 nucleotides are TGTGCCAGCAGTCTAGCGGGGGAGTACAATGAGCAGTTCTTC. This sequence joins TRBV6-4 and TRBJ2-1; 10 bases fit TRBD2. Germline-derived CDR1 and CDR2 are MRHNA and SNTAGT. J gave up 4 bases and V 5 bases, and 2 bases lay outside the gene matches. This CDR3 comprises 14 residues.

This chain links TRBV4-3 with TRBJ2-7; TRBD1 is a possible D gene (5 bases). This CDR3 comprises 15 residues. Germline loops: CDR1 LGHNA, CDR2 YSLEER. The germline V and J ends were trimmed by 1 base and 1 base, with 11 bases remaining between them. CDR3 bases: TGCGCCAGCAGCCAAGTACAGGAACCTTCCTACGAGCAGTACTTC. As protein: CASSQVQEPSYEQYF.

The chain links TRBV2 to TRBJ1-5, with a tentative D call TRBD1 (6 bases). CDR3 size: 17 residues. V lost 6 bases and J lost 0, with 18 bases in between. Germline V CDR1 and CDR2: SNHLY, FYNNEI. This CDR3 reads CASSSFRDTDSNQPQHF. DNA of the CDR3: TGTGCCAGCAGCTCTTTCCGGGACACCGATAGCAATCAGCCCCAGCATTTT.

The chain links TRBV5-1 to TRBJ1-4; 8 bases map to TRBD1. Germline trimming cut 4 bases from V and 4 bases from J; bases unmatched to any gene: 9. Germline V gene sequence: CDR1 SGHRS, CDR2 YFSETQ. The CDR3 extends over 16 amino acids. CDR3 nucleotide sequence: TGCGCCAGCAGCCAACGACGAACAGGGGGTAATGAAAAACTGTTTTTT. Translated, it gives CASSQRRTGGNEKLFF.

The genes are TRBV7-2 and TRBJ2-7; 9 positions match TRBD1. V trimming: 5 bases; J trimming: 5 bases; junction bases outside the gene matches: 7. The CDR3 runs to 14 residues. The germline CDR1 and CDR2 sequences are SGHTA and FQGNSA. The CDR3 nucleotides are TGTGCCAGCAGCCCCGGGACAGGGATAAACGAGCAGTACTTC. The encoded protein is CASSPGTGINEQYF. The whole variable domain, remainder taken from reference TRBV7-2 and TRBJ2-7, is GAGVSQSPSNKVTEKGKDVELRCDPISGHTALYWYRQSLGQGLEFLIYFQGNSAPDKSGLPSDRFSAERTGGSVSTLTIQRTQQEDSAVYLCASSPGTGINEQYFGPGTRLTVT.

The chain uses TRBV7-9 and TRBJ1-1, with 9 bases lining up with TRBD1. The CDR3 runs 14 residues. Germline trimming cut 5 bases from V and 3 bases from J; bases unmatched to any gene: 4. Germline CDR1 is SEHNR and CDR2 is FQNEAQ (reference sequence). CDR3 loop: CASSQGQGDTEAFF. DNA for the CDR3: TGTGCCAGCAGCCAGGGACAGGGTGACACTGAAGCTTTCTTT.

The chain joins TRBV3-1 (or the pseudogene TRBV3-2) to TRBJ1-2; perhaps TRBD1 as D (6 bases). Germline CDR1 and CDR2: LGHDT and YNNKEL (reference sequence). Trimming pared 2 bases from V and 8 bases from J, leaving 15 bases between. CDR3 length equals 14 residues. CDR3 DNA sequence: TGTGCCAGCAGCCAACAGCGACAGGTCGAAGGCTACACCTTC. Its translation is CASSQQRQVEGYTF.

This chain connects TRBV15 to TRBJ1-3; 9 bases map to TRBD1. Germline trimming cut 0 bases from V and 4 bases from J; bases unmatched to any gene: 4. The length of the CDR3 is 16 residues. Germline V lookup: CDR1 LNHNV, CDR2 YYDKDF (reference sequence). Here the CDR3 DNA reads TGTGCCACCAGCAGAGATCCGGGGACAGGGGGAAACACCATATATTTT. It encodes CATSRDPGTGGNTIYF.

The rearrangement links TRBV18 to TRBJ2-1; D not resolved. V dropped 4 bases and J dropped 0 bases, with 10 bases sitting between them. The CDR3 runs 15 residues. Germline assignment: CDR1 KGHSH and CDR2 LQKENI. Written as DNA, the CDR3 is TGTGCCAGCTCACTAGACCGGAGCTCCTACAATGAGCAGTTCTTC. Its translation is CASSLDRSSYNEQFF.